This T cell receptor (beta chain) derives from a study of prognosis after radiotherapy for stage I lung cancer. Study details: The patients comprised 10 to 15 men and 5 or 6 women, spanning ages about 53 to 85 and having a median of 74.5 years.

There are 18 residues in the CDR3. CDR1 MGHRA and CDR2 YSYEKL come from the germline V gene. J gave up 4 bases and V 1 base, and 9 bases lay outside the gene matches. This clonotype was observed many times. Two rounds of multiplex PCR amplified TCR beta CDR3 from genomic DNA. The first PCR round targeted every TRBV and TRBJ gene with specific primers. TCRdb analysed the multiplex PCR reads with MiXCR anew, one entry per CDR3 protein. The table records 25,000 to 35,000 distinct CDR3 sequences, approximately 39% of them present only once. This sequence was found in a donor aged 50 or older with non-small cell lung cancer. The gene calls are TRBV4-1 and TRBJ2-1; 11 bases map to TRBD2. The source material was PBMCs, sampled before or after stereotactic body radiation therapy (not recorded which). The CDR3 nucleotides are TGCGCCAGCAGCCAAGTATTAACTAGCGGGAGAGAGTACAATGAGCAGTTCTTC. Amino acid sequence: CASSQVLTSGREYNEQFF.